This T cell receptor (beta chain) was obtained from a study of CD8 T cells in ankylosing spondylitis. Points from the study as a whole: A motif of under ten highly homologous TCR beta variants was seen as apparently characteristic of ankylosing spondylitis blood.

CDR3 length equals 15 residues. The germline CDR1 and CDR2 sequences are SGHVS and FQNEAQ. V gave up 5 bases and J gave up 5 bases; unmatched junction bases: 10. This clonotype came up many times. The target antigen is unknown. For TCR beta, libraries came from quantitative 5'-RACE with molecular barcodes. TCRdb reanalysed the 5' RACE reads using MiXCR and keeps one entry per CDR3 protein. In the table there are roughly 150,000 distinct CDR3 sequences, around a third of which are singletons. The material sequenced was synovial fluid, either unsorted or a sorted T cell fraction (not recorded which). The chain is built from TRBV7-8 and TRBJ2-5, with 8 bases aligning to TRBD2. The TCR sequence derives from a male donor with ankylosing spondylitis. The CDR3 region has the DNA TGTGCCAGCAGCCAGGGACTAGACGGTTGGGAGACCCAGTACTTC. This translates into CASSQGLDGWETQYF.